This T cell receptor (beta chain) was recovered during a study of shared clonotypes between healthy human individuals. The study's findings and limits: The study found about 5% of naive CD4 clonotypes shared across several donors. The low donor count limited represented genetic and exposure-history diversity.

None of the donors, who were healthy HIV-negative adults, had recently had acute infections or vaccinations. Of note for this clone: As yet, its antigen is unknown.

Generated by immunoSEQ multiplex PCR, the TCRdb table keeps only in-frame clones and is missing some. The profile covers more than 400,000 clones, with 90% to 97% appearing a single time and about 0.054% taken by the ten largest. This CDR3 spans 18 amino acids. The trim removed 3 bases at V and 0 bases at J, leaving 11 bases unmatched. Germline V gene sequence: CDR1 KGHSH, CDR2 LQKENI. The rearrangement links TRBV18 to TRBJ2-3; 8 bases are shared with TRBD2. The source is a young woman in good health. The sample comprised naive CD4+ T cells sorted from blood. Subset of the sample: CD45RA+ positively selected. The CDR3 DNA reads TGTGCCAGCTCACCCCGATCAACTAGCGGAGATAGCACAGATACGCAGTATTTT. As protein: CASSPRSTSGDSTDTQYF.